This is a list of T cell receptor beta chains from one sample in a study of post-analysis software for immune sequencing data. One entry per CDR3 protein, called by TCRdb with MiXCR from the PCR reads. Of about 820,000 distinct CDR3 sequences listed, around 50% are singletons. The material sequenced was blood. The source of these receptors is a girl under 18 with multiple sclerosis. The CDR3 runs from the conserved cysteine through the conserved F or W. The D gene is left open where the match is weak. Clone size is stated in some rows and not others, as once, few, many or a class when expanded.

D,size,V,J,CDR3,DNA
TRBD1,.,TRBV12-3/TRBV12-4,TRBJ2-1,CASRETGGSYNEQFF,TGTGCCAGCAGGGAGACAGGGGGTTCCTACAATGAGCAGTTCTTC
TRBD2,.,TRBV5-1,TRBJ2-3,CASSLFASQLAGNTDTQYF,TGCGCCAGCAGCTTGTTCGCCTCGCAACTAGCGGGGAACACAGATACGCAGTATTTT
TRBD2,.,TRBV29-1,TRBJ2-5,CSVGLAGGLQETQYF,TGCAGCGTTGGGCTGGCGGGAGGGTTACAAGAGACCCAGTACTTC
TRBD2,.,TRBV18,TRBJ2-7,CASSLGLAGVDEQYF,TGTGCCAGCTCCCTAGGACTAGCGGGAGTAGACGAGCAGTACTTC
TRBD2,.,TRBV10-2,TRBJ2-3,CASSDRREHTDTQYF,TGCGCCAGCAGTGATCGGCGGGAGCACACAGATACGCAGTATTTT
TRBD1,.,TRBV5-1,TRBJ2-3,CASRERTGFADTQYF,TGCGCCAGCAGGGAAAGGACAGGGTTCGCAGATACGCAGTATTTT
.,.,TRBV20-1,TRBJ2-3,CSARDGGRTDTQYF,TGCAGTGCTAGAGATGGGGGGCGGACAGATACGCAGTATTTT
.,.,TRBV7-2,TRBJ2-7,CASSKGGRYEQYF,TGTGCCAGCAGCAAAGGGGGGCGGTACGAGCAGTACTTC
.,few,TRBV5-1,TRBJ2-7,CASSFTGALEQYF,TGCGCCAGCAGCTTTACGGGGGCCCTCGAGCAGTACTTC
.,.,TRBV29-1,TRBJ1-1,CSVESGTNTEAFF,TGCAGCGTTGAGTCAGGGACGAACACTGAAGCTTTCTTT
TRBD2,few,TRBV29-1,TRBJ2-7,CSVDSGGYEQYF,TGCAGCGTTGACTCGGGGGGCTACGAGCAGTACTTC
.,.,TRBV29-1,TRBJ2-3,CSVEVSFIDTQYF,TGCAGCGTTGAAGTCTCCTTTATAGATACGCAGTATTTT
.,.,TRBV10-3,TRBJ1-4,CAISESWNRLNEKLFF,TGTGCCATCAGTGAGTCGTGGAACAGGCTTAATGAAAAACTGTTTTTT
.,once,TRBV5-1,TRBJ1-1,CASSLKESNTEAFF,TGCGCCAGCAGCTTGAAGGAGTCGAACACTGAAGCTTTCTTT
.,.,TRBV7-6,TRBJ2-1,CASSSIRQYNEQFF,TGTGCCAGCAGCTCGATAAGACAGTACAATGAGCAGTTCTTC